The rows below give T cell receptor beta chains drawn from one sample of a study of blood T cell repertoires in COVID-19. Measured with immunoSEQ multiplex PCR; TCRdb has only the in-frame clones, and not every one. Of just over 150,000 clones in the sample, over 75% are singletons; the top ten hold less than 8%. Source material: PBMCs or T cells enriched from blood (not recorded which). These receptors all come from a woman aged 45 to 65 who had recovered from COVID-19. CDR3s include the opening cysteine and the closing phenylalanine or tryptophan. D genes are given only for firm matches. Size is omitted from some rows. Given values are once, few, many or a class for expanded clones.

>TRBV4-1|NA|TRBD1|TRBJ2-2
TGCGCCAGCAGCCAGTCACACGACGACAGGGCGGACCAAACCGGGGAGCTGTTTTTT
CASSQSHDDRADQTGELFF
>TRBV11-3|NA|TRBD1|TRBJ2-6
TGTGCCAGCAGCCCTTTTGGCCAGGGGGCCGTTGGGGCCAACGTCCTGACTTTC
CASSPFGQGAVGANVLTF
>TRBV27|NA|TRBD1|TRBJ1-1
TGTGCCAGCAGCCGACAGGGGATGAACACTGAAGCTTTCTTT
CASSRQGMNTEAFF
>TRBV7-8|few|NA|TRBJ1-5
TGTGCCAGCAGCTTTCAGGGTTTAGGATCTCGCAATCAGCCCCAGCATTTT
CASSFQGLGSRNQPQHF
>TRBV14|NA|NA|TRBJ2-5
TGTGCCAAGCTGTTAGAGGAGAGGAGGGAGACCCAGTACTTC
CAKLLEERRETQYF
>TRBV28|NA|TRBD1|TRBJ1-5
TGTGCCAGCAGTTTAGGGGGACAGCGAAATCAGCCCCAGCATTTT
CASSLGGQRNQPQHF
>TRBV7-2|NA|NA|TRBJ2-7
TGTGCCAGCAGCTTAGACCAACGGGCGGGGAGCTCCTACGAGCAGTACTTC
CASSLDQRAGSSYEQYF
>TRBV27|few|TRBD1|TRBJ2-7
TGTGCCAGCAGGGGGACAGGATACTCCTACGAGCAGTACTTC
CASRGTGYSYEQYF
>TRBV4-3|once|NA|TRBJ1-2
TGCGCCAGCAGCCAACTGGGGAGGGGCGGGTATGGCTACACCTTC
CASSQLGRGGYGYTF
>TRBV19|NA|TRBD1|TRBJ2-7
TGTGCCAGTAGTATCGGTACAGGGGACGAGCAGTACTTC
CASSIGTGDEQYF
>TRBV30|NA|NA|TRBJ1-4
TGTGCCTGGAGTGTCCGCGGCTCCCTCGGAAAACTGTTTTTT
CAWSVRGSLGKLFF
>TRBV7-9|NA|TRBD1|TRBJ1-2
TGTGCCAGCAGCTTAGCGCGGGACAGCTACTATGGCTACACCTTC
CASSLARDSYYGYTF
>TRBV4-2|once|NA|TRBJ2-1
TGTGCCAGCAGCCAAGACGATGATTGGGGGCGTGTTGAGCAGTTCTTC
CASSQDDDWGRVEQFF
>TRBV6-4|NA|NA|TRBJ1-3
TGTGCCAGCAGTCCCGATATGACAGTCTGCTCTGGAAACACCATATATTTT
CASSPDMTVCSGNTIYF
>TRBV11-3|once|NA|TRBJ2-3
TGTGCCAGCAGCTACCGCGGCACAGATACGCAGTATTTT
CASSYRGTDTQYF
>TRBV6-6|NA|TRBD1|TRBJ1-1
TGTGCCAGCAGTCCCACCCAAAGAGGACAGGGTAGCGCTGAAGCTTTCTTT
CASSPTQRGQGSAEAFF
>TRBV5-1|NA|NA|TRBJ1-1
TGCGCCAGCAGCTGGCGGACAGAAAACACTGAAGCTTTCTTT
CASSWRTENTEAFF
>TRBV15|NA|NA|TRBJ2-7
TGTGCCACCAGCAGAGATGTGGAGGGGTACGAGCAGTACTTC
CATSRDVEGYEQYF
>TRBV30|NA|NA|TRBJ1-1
TGTGCCTGGAGTGCGGGAGGGGACACTGAAGCTTTCTTT
CAWSAGGDTEAFF
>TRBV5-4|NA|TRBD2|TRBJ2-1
TGTGCCAGCAGCCAACTAGCGGGGGGCTACAATGAGCAGTTCTTC
CASSQLAGGYNEQFF
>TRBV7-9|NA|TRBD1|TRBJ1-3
TGTGCCAGCAGCCAGAAGGTCGGCAGGGGGCTCGGAAACACCATATATTTT
CASSQKVGRGLGNTIYF
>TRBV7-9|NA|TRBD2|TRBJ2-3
TGTGCCAGCAGCTTTTGGAGCGGGGGGGCCAGCACAGATACGCAGTATTTT
CASSFWSGGASTDTQYF
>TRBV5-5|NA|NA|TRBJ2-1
TGTGCCAGCAGCTTCCGGAATGAGCAGTTCTTC
CASSFRNEQFF
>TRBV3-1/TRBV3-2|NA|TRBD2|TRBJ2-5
TGTGCCAGCTCTCTAGCGGGGGCCCAAACTCAGCAGTACTTC
CASSLAGAQTQQYF
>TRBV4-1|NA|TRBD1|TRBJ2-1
TGCGCCAGCAGCCAGATCGGGACAGGGGGCCGCGGTGAGCAGTTCTTC
CASSQIGTGGRGEQFF
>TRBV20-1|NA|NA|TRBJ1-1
TGCAGTGCCAGACGAGGAGCTGAAGCTTTCTTT
CSARRGAEAFF
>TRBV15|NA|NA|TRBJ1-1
TGTGCCACCAGCAGAGGAGGAGAGGACACTGAAGCTTTCTTT
CATSRGGEDTEAFF
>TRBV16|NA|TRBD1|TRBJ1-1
TGTGCCAGCAGCCAGGGACAGGGGAACACTGAAGCTTTCTTT
CASSQGQGNTEAFF
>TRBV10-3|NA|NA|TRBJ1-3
TGTGCCATCAGTGAGATGGGTTGGGCCTCTGGAAACACCATATATTTT
CAISEMGWASGNTIYF
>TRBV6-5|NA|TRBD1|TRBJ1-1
TGTGCCAGCAGACAAGACAGGGTGAACACTGAAGCTTTCTTT
CASRQDRVNTEAFF
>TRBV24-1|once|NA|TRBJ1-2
TGTGCCACCAGTGCGGGGTATGACTACACCTTC
CATSAGYDYTF
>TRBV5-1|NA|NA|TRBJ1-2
TGCGCCAGCAGCGCCCAAGGTGAGGGTTATGGCTACACCTTC
CASSAQGEGYGYTF
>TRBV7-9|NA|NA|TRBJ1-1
TGTGCCAGCAGCTTATTAGGTCTGGGCGGGACTGAAGCTTTCTTT
CASSLLGLGGTEAFF
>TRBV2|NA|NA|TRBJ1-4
TGTGCCAGCAGTTACCGGGCTAATGAAAAACTGTTTTTT
CASSYRANEKLFF
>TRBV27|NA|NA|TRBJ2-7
TGTGCCAGCAATTTTCGAACAGGCCCTTCCTACGAGCAGTACTTC
CASNFRTGPSYEQYF
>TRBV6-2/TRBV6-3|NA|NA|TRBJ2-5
TGTGCCAGCAGCAAGTGGGGGGAACCGCAAGAGACCCAGTACTTC
CASSKWGEPQETQYF
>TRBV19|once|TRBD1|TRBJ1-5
TGTGCCAGTAGTACCCATACAGGGGATTATAGCAATCAGCCCCAGCATTTT
CASSTHTGDYSNQPQHF
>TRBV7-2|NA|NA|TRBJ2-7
TGTGCCAGCAGCTTAGTTAGCGCACTCGGACAGTCTTACGAGCAGTACTTC
CASSLVSALGQSYEQYF
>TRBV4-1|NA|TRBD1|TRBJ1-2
TGCGCCAGCAGCCACCGGACAGGGAAATATGGCTACACCTTC
CASSHRTGKYGYTF
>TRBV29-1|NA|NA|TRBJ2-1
TGCAGCGTTACCGGGCAGTTCTTC
CSVTGQFF
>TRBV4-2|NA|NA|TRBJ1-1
TGTGCCAGCAGCCCCACGGTGGTGGGCCTGGGAGGCACTGAAGCTTTCTTT
CASSPTVVGLGGTEAFF
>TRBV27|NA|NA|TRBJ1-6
TGTGCCAGCAGCACCCGGGGACTTGCAAATTCACCCCTCCACTTT
CASSTRGLANSPLHF
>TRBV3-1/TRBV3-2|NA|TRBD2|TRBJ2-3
TGTGCCAGCAGCCATGTTAGCGGGGGGCTTCTCACAGATACGCAGTATTTT
CASSHVSGGLLTDTQYF
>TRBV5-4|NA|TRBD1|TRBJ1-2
TGTGCCAGCAGCAGAACAGGGGCTAACTATGGCTACACCTTC
CASSRTGANYGYTF
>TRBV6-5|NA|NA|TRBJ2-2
TGTGCCAGCAAGGGGAATTTGGAGCTGTTTTTT
CASKGNLELFF
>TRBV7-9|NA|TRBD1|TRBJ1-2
TGTGCCAGCAGCCACGGACAGGGGAGTGAAGGCTACACCTTC
CASSHGQGSEGYTF
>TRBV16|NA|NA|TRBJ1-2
TGTGCCAGCAGCCAATCCCCCGTGGGCGGCTACACCTTC
CASSQSPVGGYTF
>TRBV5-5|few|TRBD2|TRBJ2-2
TGTGCCAGCAGCTCTCTAGCGGGGTCTACCGGGGAGCTGTTTTTT
CASSSLAGSTGELFF
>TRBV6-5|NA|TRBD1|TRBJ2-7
TGTGCCACCGAGACAGGGATCTACGAGCAGTACTTC
CATETGIYEQYF
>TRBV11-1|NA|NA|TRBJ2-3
TGTGCCAGCAGCTTAGCGGGCTTAGGGAGGACAGATACGCAGTATTTT
CASSLAGLGRTDTQYF
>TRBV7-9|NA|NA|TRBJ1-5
TGTGCCAGCAGCGTTCACAGCAGCAATCAGCCCCAGCATTTT
CASSVHSSNQPQHF
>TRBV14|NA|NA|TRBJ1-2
TGTGCCAGCAGCCAGGACATTTTATATGGCTACACCTTC
CASSQDILYGYTF
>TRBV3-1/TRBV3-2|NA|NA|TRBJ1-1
TGTGCCAGCAGCCTCAGGACTGTAGGGACTGAAGCTTTCTTT
CASSLRTVGTEAFF
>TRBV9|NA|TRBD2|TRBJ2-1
TGTGCCAGCAGCTTCAGTATAGCGGGGGGATACAATGAGCAGTTCTTC
CASSFSIAGGYNEQFF